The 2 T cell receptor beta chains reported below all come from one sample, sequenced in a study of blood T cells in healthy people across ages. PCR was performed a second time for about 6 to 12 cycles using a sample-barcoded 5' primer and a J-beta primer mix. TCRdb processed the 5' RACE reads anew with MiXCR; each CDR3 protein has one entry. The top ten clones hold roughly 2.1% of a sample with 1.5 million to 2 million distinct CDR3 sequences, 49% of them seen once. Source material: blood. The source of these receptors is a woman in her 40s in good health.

CDR3 DNA: TGTGCCAGCAGTTTATATGGGACTAGCGGGTCCTACGAGCAGTACTTC. Residues: CASSLYGTSGSYEQYF. The V call is TRBV28, the J call TRBJ2-7, with 12 bases aligning to TRBD2. CDR3 length: 16 amino acids. J was trimmed by 1 base and V by 1 base; bases with no gene match: 2. Per the germline V gene, CDR1 is MDHEN and CDR2 is SYDVKM.

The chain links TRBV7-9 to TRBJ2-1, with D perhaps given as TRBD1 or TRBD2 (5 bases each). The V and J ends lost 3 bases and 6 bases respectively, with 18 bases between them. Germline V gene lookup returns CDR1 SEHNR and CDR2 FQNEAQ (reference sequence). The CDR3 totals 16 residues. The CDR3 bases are TGTGCCAGCAGCTTCACCTCAGGGTTAGGGACCAATGAGCAGTTCTTC. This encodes CASSFTSGLGTNEQFF.